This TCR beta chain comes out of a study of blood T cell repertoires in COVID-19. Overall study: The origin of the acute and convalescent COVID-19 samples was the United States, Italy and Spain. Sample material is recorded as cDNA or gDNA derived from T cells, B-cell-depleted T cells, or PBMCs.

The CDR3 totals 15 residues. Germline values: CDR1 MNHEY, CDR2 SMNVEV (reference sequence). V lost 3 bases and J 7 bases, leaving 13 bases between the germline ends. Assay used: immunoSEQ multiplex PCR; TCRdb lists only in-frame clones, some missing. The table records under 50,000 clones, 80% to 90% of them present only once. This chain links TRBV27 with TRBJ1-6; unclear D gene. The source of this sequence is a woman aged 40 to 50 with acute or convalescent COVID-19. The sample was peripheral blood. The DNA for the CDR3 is TGTGCCAGCAGTTTTGACTTCCCAGACAATTCACCCCTCCACTTT. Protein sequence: CASSFDFPDNSPLHF.